The subject of this entry is one T cell receptor (beta chain). The antigen remains unidentified. From the RT-PCR reads, TCRdb called clonotypes with MiXCR, one entry per CDR3 protein. This table has roughly 500,000 distinct CDR3 sequences, about 15% appearing once. This specimen belongs to a study of response to subunit inactivated influenza vaccine. General study points: Researchers suggested that each seasonal influenza vaccination recruits few new T cells.

The CDR3 has 12 residues. Germline assignment: CDR1 SQVTM and CDR2 ANQGSEA. V was pared by 7 bases and J by 4 bases, with 5 bases of the junction left unmatched. The origin of this receptor is a man between 50 and 69 years old who received an inactivated influenza vaccine. J is TRBJ2-7 and V is TRBV29-1; 9 nucleotides agree with TRBD1. The sample was CD4+ T cells sorted from PBMCs, taken less than 30 months after vaccination. The CDR3 sequence is CSAGGQGYEQYF. In DNA, the CDR3 is TGCAGCGCCGGAGGACAGGGGTACGAGCAGTACTTC.